Listed below are T cell receptor beta chains from one sample, sequenced in a study of cytomegalovirus exposure and HLA in healthy donors. Some clones are missing from TCRdb's copy, which holds only in-frame ones; the method was immunoSEQ multiplex PCR. This table has around 150,000 clones, approximately 80% appearing once. The sample comprised PBMCs. These receptors were taken from a man aged 40-50 years in good health and CMV-seronegative. The conserved cysteine and the conserved F or W are not part of the CDR3 here. Each record gives: V gene, J gene, CDR3 protein.

v_call: TRBV9; j_call: TRBJ2-2; cdr3_aa: ASSVIPGAGELF
v_call: TRBV4-2; j_call: TRBJ2-7; cdr3_aa: ASSLRASGGITTYYEQY
v_call: TRBV2; j_call: TRBJ2-7; cdr3_aa: ASSEQGSSYEQY
v_call: TRBV27; j_call: TRBJ2-1; cdr3_aa: ASSQRGGYNEQF
v_call: TRBV7-9; j_call: TRBJ1-4; cdr3_aa: ASSLAGLNEKLF
v_call: TRBV10-3; j_call: TRBJ2-1; cdr3_aa: AITQGQGYNEQF
v_call: TRBV6-1; j_call: TRBJ1-5; cdr3_aa: ASREQGTYSNQPQH
v_call: TRBV4-1; j_call: TRBJ1-5; cdr3_aa: ASSLLGSRNQPQH
v_call: TRBV15; j_call: TRBJ1-5; cdr3_aa: ATSRDRTIRQPQH
v_call: TRBV27; j_call: TRBJ2-5; cdr3_aa: ASTGKSGARETQY
v_call: TRBV6-5; j_call: TRBJ2-3; cdr3_aa: ASRPGQGRADTQY
v_call: TRBV5-1; j_call: TRBJ2-7; cdr3_aa: ASSSGTYEQY
v_call: TRBV6-5; j_call: TRBJ1-2; cdr3_aa: ATRQGNYGYT
v_call: TRBV11-2; j_call: TRBJ2-5; cdr3_aa: ASSLGASGGPQETQY
v_call: TRBV6-7; j_call: TRBJ1-1; cdr3_aa: ASSCPDQGTEAF
v_call: TRBV9; j_call: TRBJ2-3; cdr3_aa: ASSVGGGLAGTSRTDTQY
v_call: TRBV28; j_call: TRBJ2-7; cdr3_aa: ASSSGTSGAYEQY
v_call: TRBV6-5; j_call: TRBJ2-7; cdr3_aa: ASSTKGRGEQY
v_call: TRBV6-5; j_call: TRBJ2-7; cdr3_aa: ASTSQMTGEQY
v_call: TRBV28; j_call: TRBJ2-7; cdr3_aa: ASSFRYEQY
v_call: TRBV30; j_call: TRBJ2-7; cdr3_aa: AWRDRGPYEQY
v_call: TRBV4-1; j_call: TRBJ2-5; cdr3_aa: ASSQGLLEAQY
v_call: TRBV7-3; j_call: TRBJ2-5; cdr3_aa: ASSLGGGKETQY
v_call: TRBV6-5; j_call: TRBJ1-4; cdr3_aa: ASSAGQSNEKLF
v_call: TRBV4-1; j_call: TRBJ2-3; cdr3_aa: ASSQNSGASTDTQY
v_call: TRBV7-9; j_call: TRBJ2-5; cdr3_aa: ASSFPGVGETQY
v_call: TRBV19; j_call: TRBJ2-3; cdr3_aa: ASSIMSGGSTDTQY
v_call: TRBV28; j_call: TRBJ1-2; cdr3_aa: ASSLVQGNYGYT
v_call: TRBV30; j_call: TRBJ1-2; cdr3_aa: AWSAEAVYGYT
v_call: TRBV7-7; j_call: TRBJ2-5; cdr3_aa: ASSGGARETQY
v_call: TRBV6-5; j_call: TRBJ2-7; cdr3_aa: ASSNIEEQY
v_call: TRBV6-4; j_call: TRBJ2-3; cdr3_aa: ASSDSATDTQY
v_call: TRBV5-4; j_call: TRBJ2-3; cdr3_aa: ASSLWRGGRSDTQY
v_call: TRBV29-1; j_call: TRBJ1-3; cdr3_aa: SVDDRSSGNTIY
v_call: TRBV5-1; j_call: TRBJ1-3; cdr3_aa: ASSLGGDRGSQLNTIY
v_call: TRBV4-3; j_call: TRBJ2-1; cdr3_aa: ASSQDLAGSYNEQF
v_call: TRBV27; j_call: TRBJ2-1; cdr3_aa: ASSETYREGEQF
v_call: TRBV11-3; j_call: TRBJ2-2; cdr3_aa: ASSKKTSGGLNTGELF
v_call: TRBV30; j_call: TRBJ1-1; cdr3_aa: AWSRGEAF
v_call: TRBV4-2; j_call: TRBJ2-5; cdr3_aa: ASSQDQATSGVETQY
v_call: TRBV2; j_call: TRBJ2-3; cdr3_aa: ASSGAGGTTDTQY
v_call: TRBV28; j_call: TRBJ1-5; cdr3_aa: ASDYHNPHRAGNNQPQH
v_call: TRBV28; j_call: TRBJ1-1; cdr3_aa: ASSLTGVWTEAF
v_call: TRBV4-1; j_call: TRBJ1-4; cdr3_aa: ASSPPGGANEKLF
v_call: TRBV12-5; j_call: TRBJ2-1; cdr3_aa: ASGKRMAGNEQF
v_call: TRBV2; j_call: TRBJ2-1; cdr3_aa: ASSKRGQGAF
v_call: TRBV11-2; j_call: TRBJ2-4; cdr3_aa: ASRGTVGRNIQY
v_call: TRBV9; j_call: TRBJ2-2; cdr3_aa: ASSGISGVIANTGELF
v_call: TRBV5-4; j_call: TRBJ2-7; cdr3_aa: ASSLGLGTGAEQY
v_call: TRBV19; j_call: TRBJ1-4; cdr3_aa: ASSIDLAGSLNEKLF
v_call: TRBV5-6; j_call: TRBJ2-3; cdr3_aa: ASSLSRGQGPDTQY